The 9 T cell receptor beta chains reported below all come from one sample, sequenced in a study of T-cell reconstitution after alpha-beta-depleted transplantation in children. Unique molecular identifiers were used to barcode this TCRbeta library. TCRdb analysed the PCR reads with MiXCR anew, one entry per CDR3 protein. Of around 600,000 distinct CDR3 sequences in the sample, roughly 23% were seen once. The material was PBMCs, mostly from graft donor cells, obtained 360 days after TCRalphabeta/CD19-depleted stem cell transplant. All receptors come from a boy under two years old who had a stem cell transplant for acute myeloid leukemia, so the T cells may come from the graft donor.

This clonotype turned up a few times. The rearrangement uses TRBV12-3 or TRBV12-4 and TRBJ1-1; D is undetermined. V dropped 9 bases and J dropped 4 bases, with 15 bases sitting between them. CDR3 length: 13 amino acids. The CDR3 reads CASSISGSTEAFF. The CDR3, as DNA: TGTGCCAGTTCAATCAGCGGTTCCACTGAAGCTTTCTTT.

In its sample, this clonotype was seen many times. The V call is TRBV24-1, the J call TRBJ2-1; D uncertain. V lost 1 base, J lost 3 bases, and 9 bases lay in between. This CDR3 region has 15 residues. Germline lookup yields CDR1 KGHDR and CDR2 SFDVKD. The CDR3 loop reads CATSDLGRNYNEQFF. CDR3 nucleotide sequence: TGTGCCACCAGTGATTTAGGCAGGAACTACAATGAGCAGTTCTTC.

This clonotype was counted a few times. This sequence joins TRBV20-1 and TRBJ1-2, with D hard to call. This CDR3 comprises 11 residues. Trimming stripped 3 bases from V and 6 bases from J, with 8 bases between. Germline CDR1 reads DFQATT; CDR2 reads SNEGSKA (reference sequence). The CDR3 spells CSASQRDGYTF. CDR3 bases: TGCAGTGCTAGTCAACGAGATGGCTACACCTTC.

This clonotype was observed many times. V and J are TRBV5-5 and TRBJ1-1; a weak D match, TRBD1 (5 bases). This CDR3 spans 14 amino acids. The germline V and J ends were trimmed by 1 base and 3 bases, with 10 bases remaining between them. The germline V gene encodes CDR1 SGHKS and CDR2 YYEKEE (reference sequence). The DNA for the CDR3 is TGTGCCAGCAGCTTGTGGGGGGGTGACACTGAAGCTTTCTTT. Protein sequence: CASSLWGGDTEAFF.

CDR3 sequence reads: CSASLTSQQETQYF. The CDR3 coding sequence is TGCAGTGCTAGTTTAACTAGCCAACAAGAGACCCAGTACTTC. This chain links TRBV20-1 with TRBJ2-5, with D maybe TRBD2 (6 bases). CDR3 length: 14 residues. V was clipped by 3 bases and J by 2 bases, with 13 bases between them. CDR1 is DFQATT and CDR2 is SNEGSKA in the germline V gene (reference sequence).

The chain uses TRBV21-1 and TRBJ2-7; TRBD1 was called by the table and not checked on the DNA. TRBV21-1 is annotated as a pseudogene. CDR3 length equals 14 residues. CDR3 residues: CASSKGRQINEQYV. In DNA, the CDR3 is TGTGCCAGCAGCAAAGGTAGACAGATCAACGAGCAGTACGTC.

Of note for this clonotype: A read error is likely, as this CDR3 ends without the conserved phenylalanine or tryptophan. The CDR3 loop is CASSSLGQPSYNEQFS. CDR3 nucleotide sequence: TGTGCCAGCAGTTCCCTGGGACAGCCTTCCTACAATGAGCAGTTCTCC. The rearrangement uses TRBV6-5 and TRBJ2-1; TRBD1 agrees at 7 bases. This CDR3 spans 16 amino acids. Germline values: CDR1 MNHEY, CDR2 SVGAGI. V was clipped by 4 bases and J by 1 base; unmatched bases: 7.

This clonotype was detected a few times. This rearrangement joins TRBV27 to TRBJ2-2, with TRBD1 identical over 8 bases. The CDR3 has 14 amino acids. V lost 8 bases to trimming and J lost 8 bases; unmatched junction nucleotides: 10. Germline lookup yields CDR1 MNHEY and CDR2 SMNVEV (reference sequence). The CDR3 spells CASGDRSDNGELFF. CDR3 bases: TGTGCCAGCGGGGACAGGAGTGATAATGGGGAGCTGTTTTTT.

The chain carries TRBV29-1 and TRBJ2-2; 8 positions match TRBD1. The trim removed 2 bases at V and 7 bases at J, leaving 6 bases unmatched. The germline V gene encodes CDR1 SQVTM and CDR2 ANQGSEA. CDR3 size: 14 residues. CDR3 sequence reads: CSVELRDRFGELFF. The CDR3 nucleotides read TGCAGCGTTGAACTCCGGGACAGGTTCGGGGAGCTGTTTTTT.